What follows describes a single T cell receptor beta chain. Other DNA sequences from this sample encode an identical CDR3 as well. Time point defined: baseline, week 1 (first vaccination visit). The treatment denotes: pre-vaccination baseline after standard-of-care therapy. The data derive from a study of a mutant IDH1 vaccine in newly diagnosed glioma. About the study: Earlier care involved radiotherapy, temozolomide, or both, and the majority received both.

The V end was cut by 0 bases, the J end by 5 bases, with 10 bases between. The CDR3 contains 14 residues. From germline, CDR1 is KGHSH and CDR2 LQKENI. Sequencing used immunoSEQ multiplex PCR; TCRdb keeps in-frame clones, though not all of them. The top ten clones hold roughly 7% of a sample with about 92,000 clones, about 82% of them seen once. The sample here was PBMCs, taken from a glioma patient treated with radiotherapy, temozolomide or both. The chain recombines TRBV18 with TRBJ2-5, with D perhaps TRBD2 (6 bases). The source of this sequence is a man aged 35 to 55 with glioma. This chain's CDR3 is CASSPPAGQETQYF. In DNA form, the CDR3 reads TGTGCCAGCTCACCACCGGCGGGGCAGGAGACCCAGTACTTC.